The rows below give T cell receptor beta chains drawn from one sample of a study of siplizumab effects on memory and regulatory T cells. The protocol was immunoSEQ multiplex PCR, while the TCRdb copy is restricted to in-frame clones and leaves out a portion. The repertoire holds more than 95,000 clones, with 93% as singletons. The sample was Tregs sorted from blood. These receptors were collected from a human donor in good health. Both conserved end residues are part of each CDR3. The D gene is left open where the match is weak. Not every row has a clone size; where given, it reads once, few, many or a size class.

D gene: -; V gene: TRBV18; J gene: TRBJ1-1; clone size: -; CDR3 protein: CASSPGQGVDPKEAFF; CDR3 DNA: TGTGCCAGCTCACCGGGGCAGGGAGTCGACCCAAAAGAAGCTTTCTTT
D gene: -; V gene: TRBV5-1; J gene: TRBJ1-6; clone size: -; CDR3 protein: CASSGAPPPDSPLHF; CDR3 DNA: TGCGCCAGCAGTGGGGCCCCCCCGCCGGATTCACCCCTCCACTTT
D gene: TRBD2; V gene: TRBV5-5; J gene: TRBJ2-7; clone size: -; CDR3 protein: CASSLGSGSSYEQYF; CDR3 DNA: TGTGCCAGCAGCTTGGGTAGCGGGAGCTCCTACGAGCAGTACTTC
D gene: -; V gene: TRBV5-1; J gene: TRBJ2-7; clone size: -; CDR3 protein: CASSLALTATYEQYF; CDR3 DNA: TGCGCCAGCAGCTTGGCCTTGACAGCCACCTACGAGCAGTACTTC
D gene: -; V gene: TRBV5-6; J gene: TRBJ2-3; clone size: once; CDR3 protein: CASSLAFRGLVAQYF; CDR3 DNA: TGTGCCAGCAGCTTGGCCTTTAGGGGTCTGGTGGCGCAGTATTTT
D gene: TRBD1; V gene: TRBV19; J gene: TRBJ1-2; clone size: -; CDR3 protein: CASRQGNHGYTF; CDR3 DNA: TGTGCCAGTAGACAGGGGAATCATGGCTACACCTTC
D gene: TRBD2; V gene: TRBV6-6; J gene: TRBJ2-7; clone size: -; CDR3 protein: CASRTPSGSRHEQYF; CDR3 DNA: TGTGCCAGCAGGACACCTAGCGGGAGTCGTCACGAGCAGTACTTC
D gene: TRBD2; V gene: TRBV5-4; J gene: TRBJ2-1; clone size: -; CDR3 protein: CASSLGLAGGLNEQFF; CDR3 DNA: TGTGCCAGCAGCTTGGGACTAGCGGGGGGCCTCAATGAGCAGTTCTTC
D gene: TRBD1; V gene: TRBV7-6; J gene: TRBJ1-6; clone size: -; CDR3 protein: CASSTDRDSNSPLHF; CDR3 DNA: TGTGCCAGCAGCACCGACAGGGACTCTAATTCACCCCTCCACTTT
D gene: TRBD1; V gene: TRBV27; J gene: TRBJ1-1; clone size: -; CDR3 protein: CASWGGTGVGYTEAFF; CDR3 DNA: TGTGCCAGCTGGGGGGGGACAGGGGTTGGGTACACTGAAGCTTTCTTT
D gene: TRBD2; V gene: TRBV14; J gene: TRBJ2-7; clone size: few; CDR3 protein: CASSQNPGLGYEQYF; CDR3 DNA: TGTGCCAGCAGCCAAAACCCGGGACTAGGTTACGAGCAGTACTTC
D gene: -; V gene: TRBV6-5; J gene: TRBJ1-5; clone size: -; CDR3 protein: CASRSTGSQPQHF; CDR3 DNA: TGTGCCAGCAGATCCACAGGTTCCCAGCCCCAGCATTTT
D gene: TRBD2; V gene: TRBV6-1; J gene: TRBJ2-5; clone size: -; CDR3 protein: CASSEMGSGVQETQYF; CDR3 DNA: TGTGCCAGCAGTGAAATGGGTAGCGGGGTACAAGAGACCCAGTACTTC
D gene: -; V gene: TRBV19; J gene: TRBJ2-7; clone size: -; CDR3 protein: CASSIGQSTYEQYF; CDR3 DNA: TGTGCCAGTAGTATCGGACAGAGTACCTACGAGCAGTACTTC
D gene: -; V gene: TRBV7-8; J gene: TRBJ2-7; clone size: -; CDR3 protein: CASSWTRGYEQYF; CDR3 DNA: TGTGCCAGCAGCTGGACAAGGGGCTACGAGCAGTACTTC
D gene: TRBD2; V gene: TRBV19; J gene: TRBJ2-1; clone size: -; CDR3 protein: CASSIGAGTSRGHNEQFF; CDR3 DNA: TGTGCCAGTAGTATAGGGGCCGGGACTAGCAGGGGTCACAATGAGCAGTTCTTC
D gene: -; V gene: TRBV9; J gene: TRBJ2-1; clone size: -; CDR3 protein: CASSVEGYSYNEQFF; CDR3 DNA: TGTGCCAGCAGCGTAGAAGGGTATTCCTACAATGAGCAGTTCTTC
D gene: TRBD2; V gene: TRBV18; J gene: TRBJ2-5; clone size: -; CDR3 protein: CASSPLGTTFLETQYF; CDR3 DNA: TGTGCCAGCTCACCACTTGGGACTACATTTCTTGAGACCCAGTACTTC
D gene: TRBD1; V gene: TRBV5-1; J gene: TRBJ1-4; clone size: -; CDR3 protein: CASSGGTATNEKLFF; CDR3 DNA: TGCGCCAGCAGCGGAGGGACAGCAACTAATGAAAAACTGTTTTTT
D gene: TRBD1; V gene: TRBV27; J gene: TRBJ1-5; clone size: -; CDR3 protein: CASSLRGTGGLQPQHF; CDR3 DNA: TGTGCCAGCAGTTTAAGGGGGACAGGGGGCTTACAGCCCCAGCATTTT
D gene: -; V gene: TRBV19; J gene: TRBJ1-1; clone size: -; CDR3 protein: CASSIAGYRTEAFF; CDR3 DNA: TGTGCCAGTAGTATAGCAGGGTATCGGACTGAAGCTTTCTTT
D gene: TRBD2; V gene: TRBV7-9; J gene: TRBJ2-3; clone size: once; CDR3 protein: CASSLPTSEGTDTQYF; CDR3 DNA: TGTGCCAGCAGCTTACCCACTAGCGAAGGCACAGATACGCAGTATTTT
D gene: TRBD2; V gene: TRBV5-8; J gene: TRBJ2-1; clone size: -; CDR3 protein: CASSPQILGLAGYNEQFF; CDR3 DNA: TGTGCCAGCAGCCCACAGATTCTGGGACTAGCGGGGTACAATGAGCAGTTCTTC
D gene: -; V gene: TRBV7-9; J gene: TRBJ1-4; clone size: -; CDR3 protein: CASSLNRATNEKLFF; CDR3 DNA: TGTGCCAGCAGCTTGAACAGGGCAACTAATGAAAAACTGTTTTTT
D gene: -; V gene: TRBV10-3; J gene: TRBJ1-5; clone size: -; CDR3 protein: CAIGQSNQPQHF; CDR3 DNA: TGTGCCATCGGACAGAGCAATCAGCCCCAGCATTTT
D gene: -; V gene: TRBV23-1; J gene: TRBJ2-5; clone size: -; CDR3 protein: CASSQSRAAGCQETQYF; CDR3 DNA: TGCGCCAGCAGTCAATCGAGGGCGGCAGGGTGCCAAGAGACCCAGTACTTC
D gene: TRBD1; V gene: TRBV5-1; J gene: TRBJ1-2; clone size: -; CDR3 protein: CASSWSPRQGANGYTF; CDR3 DNA: TGCGCCAGCAGCTGGTCTCCTCGACAGGGGGCGAATGGCTACACCTTC
D gene: -; V gene: TRBV4-2; J gene: TRBJ1-1; clone size: -; CDR3 protein: CASSRESGTEAFF; CDR3 DNA: TGTGCCAGCAGCCGAGAATCGGGCACTGAAGCTTTCTTT
D gene: -; V gene: TRBV18; J gene: TRBJ2-3; clone size: -; CDR3 protein: CASSGGVSTDTQYF; CDR3 DNA: TGTGCCAGCTCGGGGGGCGTTAGCACAGATACGCAGTATTTT
D gene: TRBD1; V gene: TRBV18; J gene: TRBJ1-6; clone size: once; CDR3 protein: CASGAGGGSLHF; CDR3 DNA: TGTGCCAGCGGAGCAGGGGGAGGCTCCCTCCACTTT
D gene: -; V gene: TRBV7-9; J gene: TRBJ2-7; clone size: -; CDR3 protein: CASRPLDQSSYEQYF; CDR3 DNA: TGTGCCAGCCGGCCTCTGGACCAAAGCTCCTACGAGCAGTACTTC
D gene: TRBD2; V gene: TRBV5-6; J gene: TRBJ2-3; clone size: -; CDR3 protein: CASSPGLATQYF; CDR3 DNA: TGTGCCAGCAGCCCGGGACTAGCGACGCAGTATTTT
D gene: TRBD2; V gene: TRBV7-6; J gene: TRBJ2-3; clone size: -; CDR3 protein: CASSLSSGRWDTQYF; CDR3 DNA: TGTGCCAGCAGCTTATCAAGCGGGAGGTGGGATACGCAGTATTTT
D gene: -; V gene: TRBV30; J gene: TRBJ2-3; clone size: -; CDR3 protein: CAWSLGGSSTDTQYF; CDR3 DNA: TGTGCCTGGAGTCTTGGCGGGTCAAGCACAGATACGCAGTATTTT
D gene: -; V gene: TRBV4-2; J gene: TRBJ1-5; clone size: -; CDR3 protein: CASSQRSNQPQHF; CDR3 DNA: TGTGCCAGCAGCCAAAGAAGCAATCAGCCCCAGCATTTT
D gene: TRBD1; V gene: TRBV5-1; J gene: TRBJ2-5; clone size: -; CDR3 protein: CASSLVTGGRKETQYF; CDR3 DNA: TGCGCCAGCAGCTTGGTGACAGGGGGGAGGAAAGAGACCCAGTACTTC
D gene: TRBD2; V gene: TRBV2; J gene: TRBJ2-7; clone size: -; CDR3 protein: CASMPGGPGILSYEQYF; CDR3 DNA: TGTGCCAGCATGCCGGGGGGTCCCGGAATACTCTCCTACGAGCAGTACTTC
D gene: -; V gene: TRBV7-3; J gene: TRBJ2-1; clone size: -; CDR3 protein: CASSNIGGDEQFF; CDR3 DNA: TGTGCCAGCAGCAACATAGGGGGGGATGAGCAGTTCTTC
D gene: -; V gene: TRBV11-3; J gene: TRBJ1-1; clone size: -; CDR3 protein: CASSLNGERAFF; CDR3 DNA: TGTGCCAGCAGCTTGAACGGGGAAAGGGCTTTCTTT
D gene: TRBD1; V gene: TRBV9; J gene: TRBJ2-1; clone size: -; CDR3 protein: CASSGRDRAFGYNEQFF; CDR3 DNA: TGTGCCAGCAGCGGCCGGGACAGGGCCTTCGGCTACAATGAGCAGTTCTTC
D gene: -; V gene: TRBV7-3; J gene: TRBJ2-2; clone size: -; CDR3 protein: CASSVGGTNTGELFF; CDR3 DNA: TGTGCCAGCAGCGTAGGGGGAACCAACACCGGGGAGCTGTTTTTT
D gene: -; V gene: TRBV6-1; J gene: TRBJ1-5; clone size: -; CDR3 protein: CASSRGGFSNQPQHF; CDR3 DNA: TGTGCCAGCAGCCGGGGGGGATTTAGCAATCAGCCCCAGCATTTT
D gene: -; V gene: TRBV27; J gene: TRBJ1-2; clone size: -; CDR3 protein: CASSLSQNYGYTF; CDR3 DNA: TGTGCCAGCAGCTTATCTCAGAACTATGGCTACACCTTC
D gene: -; V gene: TRBV28; J gene: TRBJ1-5; clone size: -; CDR3 protein: CASSFTRRGAWDNQPQHF; CDR3 DNA: TGTGCCAGCAGTTTTACCCGCCGCGGGGCTTGGGACAATCAGCCCCAGCATTTT
D gene: TRBD1; V gene: TRBV19; J gene: TRBJ2-1; clone size: -; CDR3 protein: CASSILTGGSSYNEQFF; CDR3 DNA: TGTGCCAGTAGTATACTGACAGGGGGCAGTTCCTACAATGAGCAGTTCTTC
D gene: -; V gene: TRBV5-6; J gene: TRBJ2-3; clone size: -; CDR3 protein: CASSLKGTDTQYF; CDR3 DNA: TGTGCCAGCAGCTTGAAGGGCACAGATACGCAGTATTTT
D gene: -; V gene: TRBV5-6; J gene: TRBJ2-7; clone size: -; CDR3 protein: CASSQNPGAYEQYF; CDR3 DNA: TGTGCCAGCAGCCAGAACCCAGGGGCGTACGAGCAGTACTTC
D gene: -; V gene: TRBV27; J gene: TRBJ2-5; clone size: -; CDR3 protein: CASSNRIFETQYF; CDR3 DNA: TGTGCCAGCAGTAACCGCATTTTCGAGACCCAGTACTTC
D gene: -; V gene: TRBV9; J gene: TRBJ2-7; clone size: -; CDR3 protein: CASSVGIESYEQYF; CDR3 DNA: TGTGCCAGCAGCGTAGGAATTGAGAGCTACGAGCAGTACTTC
D gene: TRBD1; V gene: TRBV15; J gene: TRBJ1-4; clone size: -; CDR3 protein: CATATGGEKLFF; CDR3 DNA: TGTGCCACCGCGACAGGGGGCGAAAAACTGTTTTTT
D gene: -; V gene: TRBV11-3; J gene: TRBJ2-1; clone size: -; CDR3 protein: CASRKDNEQFF; CDR3 DNA: TGTGCCAGCAGAAAGGACAATGAGCAGTTCTTC
D gene: -; V gene: TRBV7-9; J gene: TRBJ2-5; clone size: -; CDR3 protein: CASSRPGETQYF; CDR3 DNA: TGTGCCAGCAGCAGGCCGGGAGAGACCCAGTACTTC
D gene: TRBD2; V gene: TRBV9; J gene: TRBJ2-1; clone size: -; CDR3 protein: CASSVVPSGVSSEQFF; CDR3 DNA: TGTGCCAGCAGCGTAGTTCCCAGCGGGGTCTCTAGTGAGCAGTTCTTC
D gene: -; V gene: TRBV5-1; J gene: TRBJ1-2; clone size: -; CDR3 protein: CASSWAAGLAEYGYTF; CDR3 DNA: TGCGCCAGCAGCTGGGCCGCGGGGTTGGCAGAGTATGGCTACACCTTC
D gene: -; V gene: TRBV5-1; J gene: TRBJ2-6; clone size: once; CDR3 protein: CASSLIGTGGSGANVLTF; CDR3 DNA: TGCGCCAGCAGCTTGATCGGTACTGGGGGCTCTGGGGCCAACGTCCTGACTTTC